Below are 5 T cell receptor beta chains sequenced from a single sample in a study of vaccination and CD4 T cells after COVID-19 (dated by TCRdb to between 2021 and 2024). The treatment or condition label on this specimen signifies: roughly ten-day PBMC culture with coronavirus spike peptide pools or control peptides (ViraFEST assay). The antigens of these receptors remain unknown. The library came from PCR. Sequenced using an Illumina iSeq 100. DNA from cultured CD4+ T cells underwent TCR sequencing with the Oncomine TCR Beta short-read assay at the Johns Hopkins FTIC core. Through fastp at Q25 and MiXCR, TCRdb rebuilt clones from the public reads, retaining in-frame beta chains. Each entry is one CDR3 protein sequence, shown with its most common DNA and genes. Here the sample has approximately 15,000 distinct CDR3 sequences; around 50% occur a single time. Around a tenth of the sample comes from the top ten.

Sequencing input: CD4+ T cells from blood, cultured in vitro. These receptors were collected from a human donor who had recovered from COVID-19.

This rearrangement joins TRBV11-2 to TRBJ1-1; 9 nucleotides line up with TRBD1. V shed 5 bases and J 11 bases; nucleotides not matched to a gene: 9. The germline gives CDR1 SGHAT, CDR2 FQNNGV. The CDR3 has 13 residues. The DNA for the CDR3 is TGTGCCAGCAGCCCCGGGACAGGGAGTGGGGCTTTCTTT. Protein: CASSPGTGSGAFF.

The genes are TRBV6-1 and TRBJ2-3, with TRBD2 as a possible D gene (6 bases). V shed 6 bases and J shed 4 bases, with 14 bases lying between them. Germline values: CDR1 MNHNS, CDR2 SASEGT. The CDR3 totals 14 residues. CDR3 in DNA: TGTGCCAGCAGCACCGGGACTTCATCAGATACGCAGTATTTT. Amino acid sequence: CASSTGTSSDTQYF.

In the case of this clonotype: At one boundary the junction diverges from the germline segment, which might be a read error. The rearrangement joins TRBV5-3 to TRBJ1-2, with D possibly being TRBD1 (5 bases). TRBV5-3 is flagged as an ORF with uncertain function. The CDR3 has 18 amino acids. CDR3 bases: TGTGCCAGCAGCTTAACCCCCTCGTGGGGGGGAGCTAACTATGGCTACACCTTC. Translation gives CASSLTPSWGGANYGYTF.

This clonotype was counted between two and nine times. The chain joins TRBV7-2 to TRBJ1-2; D might be TRBD1 (5 bases). This CDR3 contains 13 residues. Trimming left V 3 bases short and J 8 bases short, with 13 bases between. The germline CDR1 and CDR2 sequences are SGHTA and FQGNSA. CDR3 DNA: TGTGCCAGCAGCTTGAGTTCAGGGCAGGGCTACACCTTC. Translation gives CASSLSSGQGYTF.

This chain joins TRBV19 and TRBJ1-5; D not resolved. The CDR3 has 15 amino acids. Germline assignment: CDR1 LNHDA and CDR2 SQIVND (reference sequence). V lost 5 bases and J 2 bases, leaving 13 bases between the germline ends. The CDR3 nucleotides are TGTGCCAGTAGTTCCAGGACTTACCGCAATCAGCCCCAGCATTTT. Amino acid sequence: CASSSRTYRNQPQHF.